This is a list of T cell receptor beta chains from one sample in a study of memory CD4+ T cells and cytomegalovirus serostatus. TCRdb's table, derived via immunoSEQ multiplex PCR, lists solely in-frame clones and lacks some. Counted here are some 58,000 clones, about 74% occurring once; the ten biggest clones make up about 1%. Sequenced sample: memory CD4+ T cells from blood. These receptor sequences come from an adult in good health and CMV-seronegative. CDR3s leave out the opening cysteine and the closing phenylalanine or tryptophan. The order of the fields is CDR3 protein, CDR3 length, V gene, clone size, J gene. Clone size is stated in some rows and not others, as once, few, many or a class when expanded.

CDR3aa: ASRRGSDGGEQY
len: 12
v_gene: TRBV7-2
abundance: -
j_gene: TRBJ2-7

CDR3aa: ASYVGDYGYT
len: 10
v_gene: TRBV23-1
abundance: -
j_gene: TRBJ1-2

CDR3aa: ASSLAPKDTGYT
len: 12
v_gene: TRBV7-2
abundance: -
j_gene: TRBJ1-2

CDR3aa: ASSYSAANEKLF
len: 12
v_gene: TRBV6-5
abundance: -
j_gene: TRBJ1-4

CDR3aa: ASRPSGVLEQY
len: 11
v_gene: TRBV27
abundance: -
j_gene: TRBJ2-7

CDR3aa: ASSLFGRDNEQF
len: 12
v_gene: TRBV5-1
abundance: -
j_gene: TRBJ2-1

CDR3aa: SEPTGVISGELF
len: 12
v_gene: TRBV29-1
abundance: -
j_gene: TRBJ2-2

CDR3aa: ASSRGDSVADTQY
len: 13
v_gene: TRBV7-9
abundance: -
j_gene: TRBJ2-3

CDR3aa: ASNSAQGLVYEQY
len: 13
v_gene: TRBV6-1
abundance: once
j_gene: TRBJ2-7

CDR3aa: ASSLAGTDTQY
len: 11
v_gene: TRBV11-1
abundance: -
j_gene: TRBJ2-3

CDR3aa: ASSPNGQPGNTIY
len: 13
v_gene: TRBV18
abundance: few
j_gene: TRBJ1-3

CDR3aa: ASTEWANVNTEAF
len: 13
v_gene: TRBV7-6
abundance: once
j_gene: TRBJ1-1

CDR3aa: ASDVGGGQPQH
len: 11
v_gene: TRBV19
abundance: few
j_gene: TRBJ1-5

CDR3aa: ASSLRTVANTGELF
len: 14
v_gene: TRBV19
abundance: -
j_gene: TRBJ2-2

CDR3aa: ATPATGSGASSGANVLT
len: 17
v_gene: TRBV10-3
abundance: -
j_gene: TRBJ2-6

CDR3aa: ASMTSYGYT
len: 9
v_gene: TRBV28
abundance: -
j_gene: TRBJ1-2

CDR3aa: ASSLSIGGDNQPQH
len: 14
v_gene: TRBV7-9
abundance: -
j_gene: TRBJ1-5

CDR3aa: ASRDSSYNSPLH
len: 12
v_gene: TRBV27
abundance: few
j_gene: TRBJ1-6

CDR3aa: ASSEGGLGNTEAF
len: 13
v_gene: TRBV6-1
abundance: -
j_gene: TRBJ1-1

CDR3aa: ASSRPGGSYEQY
len: 12
v_gene: TRBV7-9
abundance: -
j_gene: TRBJ2-7

CDR3aa: ASSPGSGRINEQF
len: 13
v_gene: TRBV18
abundance: -
j_gene: TRBJ2-1

CDR3aa: ASSRGGAQETQY
len: 12
v_gene: TRBV6-5
abundance: -
j_gene: TRBJ2-5

CDR3aa: ASTVGIYGYT
len: 10
v_gene: TRBV6-1
abundance: -
j_gene: TRBJ1-2

CDR3aa: ASGQSHSNQPQH
len: 12
v_gene: TRBV6-6
abundance: few
j_gene: TRBJ1-5

CDR3aa: ASSVTGTRIYNEQF
len: 14
v_gene: TRBV25-1
abundance: -
j_gene: TRBJ2-1

CDR3aa: ASSLRDSFNGYT
len: 12
v_gene: TRBV28
abundance: few
j_gene: TRBJ1-2

CDR3aa: AISVHLGGYT
len: 10
v_gene: TRBV10-3
abundance: -
j_gene: TRBJ1-2

CDR3aa: ATRALGENQPQH
len: 12
v_gene: TRBV28
abundance: -
j_gene: TRBJ1-5

CDR3aa: ASSPQSLTDRIYGYT
len: 15
v_gene: TRBV13
abundance: -
j_gene: TRBJ1-2

CDR3aa: ASGKRDRVHEQF
len: 12
v_gene: TRBV27
abundance: -
j_gene: TRBJ2-1

CDR3aa: ASSDRGADTQY
len: 11
v_gene: TRBV6-1
abundance: -
j_gene: TRBJ2-3

CDR3aa: ASSGRGTTTEAF
len: 12
v_gene: TRBV9
abundance: -
j_gene: TRBJ1-1

CDR3aa: SASRLGELF
len: 9
v_gene: TRBV20-1
abundance: few
j_gene: TRBJ2-2

CDR3aa: ASSLRGMGGAF
len: 11
v_gene: TRBV7-2
abundance: -
j_gene: TRBJ1-1

CDR3aa: ASSPGERRGKLF
len: 12
v_gene: TRBV25-1
abundance: -
j_gene: TRBJ1-4

CDR3aa: ASSEVPGNTIY
len: 11
v_gene: TRBV6-1
abundance: -
j_gene: TRBJ1-3

CDR3aa: ASSRTDRAGANVLT
len: 14
v_gene: TRBV5-1
abundance: -
j_gene: TRBJ2-6

CDR3aa: ASSPGLAGVMQY
len: 12
v_gene: TRBV7-2
abundance: -
j_gene: TRBJ2-3

CDR3aa: ASSELRGSGQPQH
len: 13
v_gene: TRBV6-1
abundance: -
j_gene: TRBJ1-5

CDR3aa: SVNRAGGTDTQY
len: 12
v_gene: TRBV29-1
abundance: few
j_gene: TRBJ2-3

CDR3aa: ASSFSDRGRGSEKLF
len: 15
v_gene: TRBV5-1
abundance: -
j_gene: TRBJ1-4

CDR3aa: SVKGRTEAF
len: 9
v_gene: TRBV20-1
abundance: -
j_gene: TRBJ1-1

CDR3aa: ASSPTTGNYGYT
len: 12
v_gene: TRBV27
abundance: few
j_gene: TRBJ1-2

CDR3aa: ASKPYAGTLSYEQY
len: 14
v_gene: TRBV28
abundance: -
j_gene: TRBJ2-7

CDR3aa: ASSNSGGNQPQH
len: 12
v_gene: TRBV19
abundance: -
j_gene: TRBJ1-5

CDR3aa: ASSPRGTYEQY
len: 11
v_gene: TRBV27
abundance: -
j_gene: TRBJ2-7

CDR3aa: ASSLDQQGNEKLF
len: 13
v_gene: TRBV5-1
abundance: -
j_gene: TRBJ1-4

CDR3aa: ASSLGLSLTYEQY
len: 13
v_gene: TRBV7-2
abundance: -
j_gene: TRBJ2-7

CDR3aa: ASSLDRGDTQY
len: 11
v_gene: TRBV11-2
abundance: -
j_gene: TRBJ2-3

CDR3aa: ASSLGGGDEQY
len: 11
v_gene: TRBV5-1
abundance: -
j_gene: TRBJ2-7

CDR3aa: ASSVGTEGNTIY
len: 12
v_gene: TRBV5-1
abundance: -
j_gene: TRBJ1-3

CDR3aa: ASSLAGGGTDTQY
len: 13
v_gene: TRBV10-2
abundance: -
j_gene: TRBJ2-3

CDR3aa: ASSLGWGSTEAF
len: 12
v_gene: TRBV5-1
abundance: medium-sized
j_gene: TRBJ1-1

CDR3aa: ASSLTGSGYNEQF
len: 13
v_gene: TRBV7-2
abundance: -
j_gene: TRBJ2-1

CDR3aa: ASSQGPAGRGETQY
len: 14
v_gene: TRBV4-3
abundance: -
j_gene: TRBJ2-5

CDR3aa: ASSIRDSLSRNQPQH
len: 15
v_gene: TRBV19
abundance: -
j_gene: TRBJ1-5

CDR3aa: AISDIETYEQY
len: 11
v_gene: TRBV10-3
abundance: -
j_gene: TRBJ2-7

CDR3aa: ASSVEGSHQPQH
len: 12
v_gene: TRBV2
abundance: few
j_gene: TRBJ1-5

CDR3aa: ASSQDPDYDGYT
len: 12
v_gene: TRBV4-2
abundance: few
j_gene: TRBJ1-2

CDR3aa: ASSVGGTGGIQH
len: 12
v_gene: TRBV9
abundance: once
j_gene: TRBJ1-5